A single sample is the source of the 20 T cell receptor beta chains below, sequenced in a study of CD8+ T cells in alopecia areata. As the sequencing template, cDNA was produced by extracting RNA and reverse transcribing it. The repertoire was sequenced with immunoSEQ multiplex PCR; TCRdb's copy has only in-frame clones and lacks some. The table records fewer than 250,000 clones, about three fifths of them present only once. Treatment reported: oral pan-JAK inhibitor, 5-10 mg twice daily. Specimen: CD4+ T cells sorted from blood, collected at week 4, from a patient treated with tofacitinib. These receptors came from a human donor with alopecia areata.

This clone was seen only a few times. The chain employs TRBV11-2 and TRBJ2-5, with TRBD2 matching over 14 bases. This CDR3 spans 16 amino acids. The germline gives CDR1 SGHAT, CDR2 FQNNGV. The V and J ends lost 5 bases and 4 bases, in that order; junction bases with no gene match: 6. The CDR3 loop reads CASSLRLAGGLETQYF. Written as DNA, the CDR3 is TGTGCCAGCAGCCTTCGACTAGCGGGGGGGCTAGAGACCCAGTACTTC.

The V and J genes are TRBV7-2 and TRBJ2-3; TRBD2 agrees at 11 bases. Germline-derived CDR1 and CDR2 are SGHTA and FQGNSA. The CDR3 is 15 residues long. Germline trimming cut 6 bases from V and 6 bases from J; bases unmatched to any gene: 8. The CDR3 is CASSQTSGGSDTQYF. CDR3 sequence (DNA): TGTGCCAGCAGTCAAACTAGCGGGGGTTCGGATACGCAGTATTTT.

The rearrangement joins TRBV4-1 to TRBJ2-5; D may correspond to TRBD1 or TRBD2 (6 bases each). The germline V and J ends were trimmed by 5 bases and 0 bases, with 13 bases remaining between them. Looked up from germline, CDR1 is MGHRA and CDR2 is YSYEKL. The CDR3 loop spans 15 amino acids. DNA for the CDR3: TGCGCCAGCAGCAGGGCTAGGGGGGACCAAGAGACCCAGTACTTC. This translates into CASSRARGDQETQYF.

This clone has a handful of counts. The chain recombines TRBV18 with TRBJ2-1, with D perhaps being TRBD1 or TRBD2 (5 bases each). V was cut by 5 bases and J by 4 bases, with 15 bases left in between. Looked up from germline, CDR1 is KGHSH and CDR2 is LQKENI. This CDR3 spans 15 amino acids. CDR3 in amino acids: CASSDQGAGYNEQFF. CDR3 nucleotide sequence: TGTGCCAGCTCAGATCAAGGGGCGGGTTACAATGAGCAGTTCTTC.

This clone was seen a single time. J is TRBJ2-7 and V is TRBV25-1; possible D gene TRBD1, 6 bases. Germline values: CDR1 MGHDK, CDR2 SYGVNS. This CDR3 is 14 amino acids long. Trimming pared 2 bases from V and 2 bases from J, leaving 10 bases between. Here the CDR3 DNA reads TGTGCCAGCAGTGAAGGACAGCTCACCTACGAGCAGTACTTC. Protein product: CASSEGQLTYEQYF.

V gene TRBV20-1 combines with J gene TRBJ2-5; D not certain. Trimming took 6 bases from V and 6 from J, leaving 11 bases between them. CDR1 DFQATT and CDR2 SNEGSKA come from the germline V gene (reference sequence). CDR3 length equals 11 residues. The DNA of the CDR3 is TGCAGTGCCATCGTTGGGCAGACCCAGTACTTC. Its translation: CSAIVGQTQYF.

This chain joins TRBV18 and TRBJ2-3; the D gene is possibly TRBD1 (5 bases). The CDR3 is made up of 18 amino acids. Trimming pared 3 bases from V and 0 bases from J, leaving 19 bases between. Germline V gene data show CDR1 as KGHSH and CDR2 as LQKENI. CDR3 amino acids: CASSPRTSLTASTDTQYF. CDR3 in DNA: TGTGCCAGCTCACCCCGAACGAGTTTGACAGCTAGCACAGATACGCAGTATTTT. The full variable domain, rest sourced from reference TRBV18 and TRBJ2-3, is NAGVMQNPRHLVRRRGQEARLRCSPMKGHSHVYWYRQLPEEGLKFMVYLQKENIIDESGMPKERFSAEFPKEGPSILRIQQVVRGDSAAYFCASSPRTSLTASTDTQYFGPGTRLTVL.

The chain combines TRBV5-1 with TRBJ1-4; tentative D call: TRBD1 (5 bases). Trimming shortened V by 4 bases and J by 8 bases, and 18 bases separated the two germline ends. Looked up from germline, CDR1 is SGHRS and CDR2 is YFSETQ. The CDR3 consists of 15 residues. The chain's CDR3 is CASSIEGRFGEKLFF. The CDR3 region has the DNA TGCGCCAGCAGCATAGAGGGACGCTTTGGGGAAAAACTGTTTTTT. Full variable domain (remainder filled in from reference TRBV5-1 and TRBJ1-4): KAGVTQTPRYLIKTRGQQVTLSCSPISGHRSVSWYQQTPGQGLQFLFEYFSETQRNKGNFPGRFSGRQFSNSRSEMNVSTLELGDSALYLCASSIEGRFGEKLFFGSGTQLSVL.

In nucleotides, the CDR3 is TGTGCCAGCAGTTCGGGGGACAGGGGTCCCTATGGCTACACCTTC. Encoded protein: CASSSGDRGPYGYTF. The chain recombines TRBV6-5 with TRBJ1-2; the match to TRBD1 covers 10 bases. The J segment lost 4 bases and the V segment lost 4 bases, leaving 6 bases of the junction unmatched. The CDR3 is made up of 15 amino acids. The V gene's germline CDR1 is MNHEY and CDR2 SVGAGI.

DNA of the CDR3: TGTGCCTGGAGTGTATCAGGGGCCCAGCCCCAGCATTTT. Translating gives CAWSVSGAQPQHF. The V and J genes are TRBV30 and TRBJ1-5; tentatively, D is TRBD1 (6 bases). Per germline, CDR1 GTSNPN and CDR2 SVGIG (reference sequence). V shed 0 bases and J shed 7 bases, with 10 bases lying between them. The CDR3 covers 13 residues.

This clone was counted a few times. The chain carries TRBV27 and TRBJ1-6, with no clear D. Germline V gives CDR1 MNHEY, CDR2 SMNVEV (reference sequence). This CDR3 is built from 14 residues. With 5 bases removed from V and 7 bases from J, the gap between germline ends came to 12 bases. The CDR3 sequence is CASSHDRGNSPLHF. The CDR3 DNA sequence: TGTGCCAGCAGTCACGACCGTGGAAATTCACCCCTCCACTTT.

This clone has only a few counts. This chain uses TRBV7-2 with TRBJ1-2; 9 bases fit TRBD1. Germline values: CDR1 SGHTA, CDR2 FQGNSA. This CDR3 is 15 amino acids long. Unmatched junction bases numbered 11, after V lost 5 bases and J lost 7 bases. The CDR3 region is CASSLGTGRDAGYTF. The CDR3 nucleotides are TGTGCCAGCAGCCTTGGGACAGGGCGGGATGCTGGCTACACCTTC.

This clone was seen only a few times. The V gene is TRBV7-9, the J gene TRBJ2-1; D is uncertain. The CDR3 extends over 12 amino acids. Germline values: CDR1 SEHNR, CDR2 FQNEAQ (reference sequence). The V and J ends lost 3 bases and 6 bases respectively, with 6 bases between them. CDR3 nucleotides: TGTGCCAGCAGCTTCTCCCTCAATGAGCAGTTCTTC. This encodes CASSFSLNEQFF.

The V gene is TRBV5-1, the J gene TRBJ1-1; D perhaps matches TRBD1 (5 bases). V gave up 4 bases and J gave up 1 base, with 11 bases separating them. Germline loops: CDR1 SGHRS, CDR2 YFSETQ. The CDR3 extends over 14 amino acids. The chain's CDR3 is CASSRSGGNTEAFF. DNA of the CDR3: TGCGCCAGCAGCCGTTCTGGGGGGAACACTGAAGCTTTCTTT.

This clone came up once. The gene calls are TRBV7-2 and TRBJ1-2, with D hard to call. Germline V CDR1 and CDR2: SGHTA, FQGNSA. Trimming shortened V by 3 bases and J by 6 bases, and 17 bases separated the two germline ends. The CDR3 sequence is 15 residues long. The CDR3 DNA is TGTGCCAGCAGCTTCAAAGGAGGAGGCGTGCATGGCTACACCTTC. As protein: CASSFKGGGVHGYTF.

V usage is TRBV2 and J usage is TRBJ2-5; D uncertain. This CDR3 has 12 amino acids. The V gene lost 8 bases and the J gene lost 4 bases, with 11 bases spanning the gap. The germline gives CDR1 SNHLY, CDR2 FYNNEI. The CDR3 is CASAVWGETQYF. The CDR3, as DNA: TGTGCCAGCGCAGTGTGGGGAGAGACCCAGTACTTC.

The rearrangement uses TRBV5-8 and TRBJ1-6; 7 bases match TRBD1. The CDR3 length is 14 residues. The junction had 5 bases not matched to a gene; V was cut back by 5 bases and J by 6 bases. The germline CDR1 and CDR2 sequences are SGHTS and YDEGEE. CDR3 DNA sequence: TGTGCCAGCAGGTGGGGACAGTCTAATTCACCCCTCCACTTT. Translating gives CASRWGQSNSPLHF.

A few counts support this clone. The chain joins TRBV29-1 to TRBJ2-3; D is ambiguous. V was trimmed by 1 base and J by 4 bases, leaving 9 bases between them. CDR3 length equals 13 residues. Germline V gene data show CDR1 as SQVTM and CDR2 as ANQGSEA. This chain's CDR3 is CSVEGSGSDTQYF. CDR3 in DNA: TGCAGCGTTGAAGGGAGTGGCTCAGATACGCAGTATTTT.

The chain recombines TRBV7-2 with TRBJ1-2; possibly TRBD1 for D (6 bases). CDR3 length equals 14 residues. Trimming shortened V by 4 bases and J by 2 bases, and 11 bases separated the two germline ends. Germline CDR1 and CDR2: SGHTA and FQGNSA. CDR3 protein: CASSSPTGNYGYTF. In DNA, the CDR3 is TGTGCCAGCAGCTCGCCGACAGGAAACTATGGCTACACCTTC. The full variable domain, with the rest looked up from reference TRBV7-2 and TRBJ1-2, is GAGVSQSPSNKVTEKGKDVELRCDPISGHTALYWYRQSLGQGLEFLIYFQGNSAPDKSGLPSDRFSAERTGGSVSTLTIQRTQQEDSAVYLCASSSPTGNYGYTFGSGTRLTVV.

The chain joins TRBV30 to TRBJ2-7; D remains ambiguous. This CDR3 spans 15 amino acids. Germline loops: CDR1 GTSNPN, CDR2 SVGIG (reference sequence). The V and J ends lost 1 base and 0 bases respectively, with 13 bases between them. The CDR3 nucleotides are TGTGCCTGGAGTGGCCACCGAGGCGACTCCTACGAGCAGTACTTC. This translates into CAWSGHRGDSYEQYF.